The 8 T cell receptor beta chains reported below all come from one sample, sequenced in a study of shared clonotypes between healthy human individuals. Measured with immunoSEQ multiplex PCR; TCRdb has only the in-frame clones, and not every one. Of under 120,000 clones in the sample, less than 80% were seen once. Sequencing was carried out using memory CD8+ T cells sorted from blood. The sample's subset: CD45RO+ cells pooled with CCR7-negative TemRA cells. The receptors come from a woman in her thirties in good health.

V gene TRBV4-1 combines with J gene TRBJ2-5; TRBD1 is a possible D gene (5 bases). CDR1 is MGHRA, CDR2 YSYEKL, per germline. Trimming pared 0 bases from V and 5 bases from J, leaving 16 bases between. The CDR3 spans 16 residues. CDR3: CASSQEVGQGGETQYF. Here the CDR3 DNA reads TGCGCCAGCAGCCAAGAAGTTGGGCAGGGTGGTGAGACCCAGTACTTC.

The CDR3 sequence is CASSLDYNEQFF. CDR3 sequence (DNA): TGTGCCAGCAGCTTGGACTACAATGAGCAGTTCTTC. This chain connects TRBV5-4 to TRBJ2-1; D call uncertain. The V gene's germline CDR1 is SGHNT and CDR2 YYREEE (reference sequence). V was pared by 0 bases and J by 3 bases, with 1 base between. The CDR3 spans 12 residues. The whole variable domain, remainder taken from reference TRBV5-4 and TRBJ2-1, is ETGVTQSPTHLIKTRGQQVTLRCSSQSGHNTVSWYQQALGQGPQFIFQYYREEENGRGNFPPRFSGLQFPNYSSELNVNALELDDSALYLCASSLDYNEQFFGPGTRLTVL.

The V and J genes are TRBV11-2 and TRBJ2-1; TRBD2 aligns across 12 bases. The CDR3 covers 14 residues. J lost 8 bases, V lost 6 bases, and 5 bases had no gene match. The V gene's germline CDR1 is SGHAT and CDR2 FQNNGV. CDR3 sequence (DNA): TGTGCCAGCAGAGGGACTAGCGGGCCCGATGAGCAGTTCTTC. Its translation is CASRGTSGPDEQFF.

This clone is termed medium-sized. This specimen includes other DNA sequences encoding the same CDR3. The CDR3: CASSLRASNQPQHF. The CDR3 bases are TGTGCCAGCAGCTTAAGGGCGAGCAATCAGCCCCAGCATTTT. V gene TRBV5-6 combines with J gene TRBJ1-5, with D hard to call. The V and J ends lost 2 bases and 1 base respectively, with 7 bases between them. Germline-derived CDR1 and CDR2 are SGHDT and YYEEEE. The CDR3 has 14 residues.

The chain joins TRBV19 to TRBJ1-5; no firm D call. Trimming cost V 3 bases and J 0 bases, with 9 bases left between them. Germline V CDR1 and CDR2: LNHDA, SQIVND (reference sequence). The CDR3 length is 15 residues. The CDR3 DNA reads TGTGCCAGTAGTATGGTCAGTTATAGCAATCAGCCCCAGCATTTT. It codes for CASSMVSYSNQPQHF.

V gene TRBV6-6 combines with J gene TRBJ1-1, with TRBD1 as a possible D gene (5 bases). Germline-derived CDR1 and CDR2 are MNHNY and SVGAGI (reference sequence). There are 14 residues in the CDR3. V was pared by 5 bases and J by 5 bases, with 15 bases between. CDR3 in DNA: TGTGCCAGCAGTAGGTCGAGGGGCTGGACTGAAGCTTTCTTT. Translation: CASSRSRGWTEAFF.

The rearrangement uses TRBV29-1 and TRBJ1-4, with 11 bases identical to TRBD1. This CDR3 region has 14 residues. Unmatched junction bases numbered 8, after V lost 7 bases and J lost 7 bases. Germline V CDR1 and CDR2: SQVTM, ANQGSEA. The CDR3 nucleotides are TGCAGCGCCGCCGGGACAGGGGGGAGTGAAAAACTGTTTTTT. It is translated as CSAAGTGGSEKLFF. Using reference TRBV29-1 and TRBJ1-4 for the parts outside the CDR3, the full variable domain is SAVISQKPSRDICQRGTSLTIQCQVDSQVTMMFWYRQQPGQSLTLIATANQGSEATYESGFVIDKFPISRPNLTFSTLTVSNMSPEDSSIYLCSAAGTGGSEKLFFGSGTQLSVL.

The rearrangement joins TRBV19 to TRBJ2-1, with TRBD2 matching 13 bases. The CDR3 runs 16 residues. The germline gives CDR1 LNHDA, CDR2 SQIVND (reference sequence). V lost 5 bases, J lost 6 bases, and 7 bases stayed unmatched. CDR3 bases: TGTGCCAGTAGTCCGGGACTAGCGGGGACGAGCAATGAGCAGTTCTTC. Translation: CASSPGLAGTSNEQFF.